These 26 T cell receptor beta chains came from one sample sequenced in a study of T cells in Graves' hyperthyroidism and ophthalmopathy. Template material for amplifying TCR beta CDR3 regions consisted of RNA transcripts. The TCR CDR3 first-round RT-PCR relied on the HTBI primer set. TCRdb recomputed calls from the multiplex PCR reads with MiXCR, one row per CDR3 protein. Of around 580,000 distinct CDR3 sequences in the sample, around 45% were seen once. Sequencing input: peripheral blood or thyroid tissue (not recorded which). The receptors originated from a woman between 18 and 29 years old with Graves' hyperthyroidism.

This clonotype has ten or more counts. CDR3: CASRLNMNTEAFF. The CDR3 DNA is TGCGCCAGCAGACTAAACATGAACACTGAAGCTTTCTTT. The rearrangement uses TRBV10-1 and TRBJ1-1; D gene ambiguous. Trimming took off 6 bases at V and 0 bases at J, with 8 bases between the two ends. The CDR3 has 13 residues. Germline lookup yields CDR1 WNHNN and CDR2 SYGVQD (reference sequence).

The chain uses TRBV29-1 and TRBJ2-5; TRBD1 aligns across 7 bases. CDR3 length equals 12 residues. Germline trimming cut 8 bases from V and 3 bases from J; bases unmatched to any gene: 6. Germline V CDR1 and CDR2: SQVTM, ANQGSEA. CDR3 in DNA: TGCAGCAGTAGACAGGGTGAAGAGACCCAGTACTTC. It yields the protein CSSRQGEETQYF.

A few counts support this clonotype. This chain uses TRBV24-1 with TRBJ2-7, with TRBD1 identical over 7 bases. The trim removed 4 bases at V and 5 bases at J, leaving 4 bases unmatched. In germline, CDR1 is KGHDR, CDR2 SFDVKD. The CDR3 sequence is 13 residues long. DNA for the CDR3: TGTGCCACCAGTGAGACAGGGTGGGACGAGCAGTACTTC. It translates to CATSETGWDEQYF.

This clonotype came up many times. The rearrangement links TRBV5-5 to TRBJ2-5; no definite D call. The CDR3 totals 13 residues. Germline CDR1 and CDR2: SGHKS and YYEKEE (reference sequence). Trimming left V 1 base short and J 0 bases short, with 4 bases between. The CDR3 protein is CASSLKDQETQYF. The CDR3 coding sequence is TGTGCCAGCAGCTTGAAAGACCAAGAGACCCAGTACTTC.

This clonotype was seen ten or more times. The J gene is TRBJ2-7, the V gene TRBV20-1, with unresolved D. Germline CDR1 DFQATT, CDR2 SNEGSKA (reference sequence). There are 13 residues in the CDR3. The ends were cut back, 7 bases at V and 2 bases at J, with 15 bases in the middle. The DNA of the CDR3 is TGCAGTGTCTCGTCCCCCGGCGCCTACGAGCAGTACTTC. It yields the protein CSVSSPGAYEQYF.

DNA for the CDR3: TGTGCCAGCAGTCCCTGGGGGAGGGCCGAAGCTTTCTTT. As protein: CASSPWGRAEAFF. The gene calls are TRBV7-4 and TRBJ1-1; D possibly corresponds to TRBD1 (5 bases). V dropped 6 bases and J dropped 8 bases, with 16 bases sitting between them. Germline CDR1 reads SGHVT; CDR2 reads SQSDAQ. The CDR3 consists of 13 residues.

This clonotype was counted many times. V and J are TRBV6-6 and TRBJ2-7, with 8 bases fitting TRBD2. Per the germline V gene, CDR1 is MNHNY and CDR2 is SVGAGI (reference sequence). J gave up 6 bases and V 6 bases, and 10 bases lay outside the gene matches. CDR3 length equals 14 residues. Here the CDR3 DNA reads TGTGCCAGCAGCACCTCAGCGGGAGAGGGCGAGCAGTACTTC. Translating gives CASSTSAGEGEQYF.

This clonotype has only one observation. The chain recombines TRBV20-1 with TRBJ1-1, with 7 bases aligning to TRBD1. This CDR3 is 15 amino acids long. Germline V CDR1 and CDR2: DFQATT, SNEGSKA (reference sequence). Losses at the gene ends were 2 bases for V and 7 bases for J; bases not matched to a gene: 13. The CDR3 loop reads CSARSVPTGSNEAFF. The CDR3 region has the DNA TGCAGTGCTAGATCCGTTCCGACAGGGAGTAATGAAGCTTTCTTT.

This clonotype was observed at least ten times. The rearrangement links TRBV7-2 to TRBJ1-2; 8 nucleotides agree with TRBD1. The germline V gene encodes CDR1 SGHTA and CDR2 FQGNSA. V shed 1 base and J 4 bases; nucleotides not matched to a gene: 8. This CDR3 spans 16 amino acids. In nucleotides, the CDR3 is TGTGCCAGCAGCTTAGGGCGTGACAGGGGTGGCTATGGCTACACCTTC. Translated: CASSLGRDRGGYGYTF.

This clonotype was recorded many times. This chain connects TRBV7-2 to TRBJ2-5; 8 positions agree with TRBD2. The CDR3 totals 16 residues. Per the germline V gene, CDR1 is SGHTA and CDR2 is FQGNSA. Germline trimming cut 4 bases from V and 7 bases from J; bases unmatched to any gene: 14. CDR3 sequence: CASSSTSGASVGTQYF. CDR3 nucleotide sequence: TGTGCCAGCAGCTCCACTAGCGGAGCCTCTGTCGGGACCCAGTACTTC.

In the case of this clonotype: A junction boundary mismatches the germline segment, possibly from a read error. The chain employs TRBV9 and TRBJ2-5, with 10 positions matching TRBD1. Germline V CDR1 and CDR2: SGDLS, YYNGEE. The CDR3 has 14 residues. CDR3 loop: CASSTRQGAETQYF. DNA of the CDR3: TGTGCCAGCAGCACAAGACAGGGGGCGGAGACTCAGTACTTC.

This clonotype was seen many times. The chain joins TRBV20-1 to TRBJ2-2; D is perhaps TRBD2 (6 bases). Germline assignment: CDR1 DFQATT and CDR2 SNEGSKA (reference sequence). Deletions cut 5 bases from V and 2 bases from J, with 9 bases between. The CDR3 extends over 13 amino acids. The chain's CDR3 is CSADGRNTGELFF. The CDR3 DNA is TGCAGTGCTGACGGGAGAAACACCGGGGAGCTGTTTTTT.

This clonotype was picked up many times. The CDR3 region has the DNA TGTGCTAGTGGTTTGGTACTCCCGGTCGGGGAGCTGTTTTTT. Translated, it gives CASGLVLPVGELFF. The gene calls are TRBV12-5 and TRBJ2-2; D ambiguous. The V end was cut by 0 bases, the J end by 7 bases, with 9 bases between. Germline-derived CDR1 and CDR2 are LGHNT and FRNRAP. This CDR3 contains 14 residues.

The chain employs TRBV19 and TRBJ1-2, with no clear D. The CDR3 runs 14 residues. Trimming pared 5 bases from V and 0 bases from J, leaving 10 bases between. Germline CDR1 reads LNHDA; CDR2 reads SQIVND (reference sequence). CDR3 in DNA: TGTGCCAGTAGTCTCCAAGCGGCTAACTATGGCTACACCTTC. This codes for CASSLQAANYGYTF. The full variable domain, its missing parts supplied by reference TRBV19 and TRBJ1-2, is DGGITQSPKYLFRKEGQNVTLSCEQNLNHDAMYWYRQDPGQGLRLIYYSQIVNDFQKGDIAEGYSVSREKKESFPLTVTSAQKNPTAFYLCASSLQAANYGYTFGSGTRLTVV.

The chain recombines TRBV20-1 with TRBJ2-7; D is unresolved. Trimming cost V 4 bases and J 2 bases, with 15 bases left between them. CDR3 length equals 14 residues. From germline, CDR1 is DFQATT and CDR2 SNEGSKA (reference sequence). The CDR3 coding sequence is TGCAGTGCTAAGGAAGCGTCGCTGCCCTACGAGCAGTACTTC. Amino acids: CSAKEASLPYEQYF.

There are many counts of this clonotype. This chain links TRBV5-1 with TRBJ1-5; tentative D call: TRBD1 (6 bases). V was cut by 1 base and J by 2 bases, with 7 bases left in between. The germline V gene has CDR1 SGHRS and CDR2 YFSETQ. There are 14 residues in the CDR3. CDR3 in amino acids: CASSLTGRNQPQHF. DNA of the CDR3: TGCGCCAGCAGCTTGACAGGGCGCAATCAGCCCCAGCATTTT.

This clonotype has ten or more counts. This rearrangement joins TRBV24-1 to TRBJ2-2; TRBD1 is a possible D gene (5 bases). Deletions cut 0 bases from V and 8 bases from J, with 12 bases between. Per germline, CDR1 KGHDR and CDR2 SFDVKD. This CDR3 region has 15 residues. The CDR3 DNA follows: TGTGCCACCAGTGATTTGCTTCCAGGGTCTGGGGAGCTGTTTTTT. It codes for CATSDLLPGSGELFF.

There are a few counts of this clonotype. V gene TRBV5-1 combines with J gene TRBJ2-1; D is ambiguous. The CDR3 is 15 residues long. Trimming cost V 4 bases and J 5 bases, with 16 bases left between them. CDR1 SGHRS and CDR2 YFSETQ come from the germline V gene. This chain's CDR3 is CASSRIGSRDNEQFF. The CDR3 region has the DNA TGCGCCAGCAGCAGGATTGGTAGCAGAGACAATGAGCAGTTCTTC.

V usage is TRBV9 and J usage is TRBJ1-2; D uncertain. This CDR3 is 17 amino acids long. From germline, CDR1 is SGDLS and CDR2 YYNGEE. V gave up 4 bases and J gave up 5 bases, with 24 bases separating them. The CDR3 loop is CASSPKGTAGRMYGYTF. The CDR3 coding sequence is TGTGCCAGCAGCCCGAAGGGAACGGCAGGCAGAATGTATGGCTACACCTTC.

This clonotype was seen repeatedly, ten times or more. The DNA of the CDR3 is TGTGCCAGCAGCGACCTTGGGGGGAACCCGCGAACTGAAGCTTTCTTT. Residues: CASSDLGGNPRTEAFF. This chain joins TRBV4-2 and TRBJ1-1, with D possibly being TRBD1 (5 bases). CDR3 size: 16 residues. CDR1 LGHNA and CDR2 YNFKEQ come from the germline V gene. V was clipped by 5 bases and J by 5 bases, with 21 bases between them.

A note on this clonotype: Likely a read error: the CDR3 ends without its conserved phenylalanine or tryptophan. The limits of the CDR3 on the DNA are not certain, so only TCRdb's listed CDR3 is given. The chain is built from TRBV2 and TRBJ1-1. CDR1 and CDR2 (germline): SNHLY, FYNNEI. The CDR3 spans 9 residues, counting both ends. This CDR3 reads CASSELGLA.

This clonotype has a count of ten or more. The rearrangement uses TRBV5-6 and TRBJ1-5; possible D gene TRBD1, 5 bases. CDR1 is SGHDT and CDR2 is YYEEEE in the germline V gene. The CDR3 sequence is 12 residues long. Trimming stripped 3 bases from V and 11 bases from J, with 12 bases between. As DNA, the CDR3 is TGTGCCAGCAGCTCGGGAGAGGGGACCCAGCATTTT. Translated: CASSSGEGTQHF.

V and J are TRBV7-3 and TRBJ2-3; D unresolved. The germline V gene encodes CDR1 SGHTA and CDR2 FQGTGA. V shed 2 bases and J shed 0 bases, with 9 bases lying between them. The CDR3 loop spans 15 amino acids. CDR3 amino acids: CASSLRTPSTDTQYF. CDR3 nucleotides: TGTGCCAGCAGCTTACGAACGCCCAGCACAGATACGCAGTATTTT.

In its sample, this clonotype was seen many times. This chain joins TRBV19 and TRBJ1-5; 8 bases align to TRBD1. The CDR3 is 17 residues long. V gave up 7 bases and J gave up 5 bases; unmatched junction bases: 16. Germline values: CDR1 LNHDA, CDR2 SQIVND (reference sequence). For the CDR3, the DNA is TGTGCCAGTACCCTACAAAAAGGGGACAGGTTTTATCAGCCCCAGCATTTT. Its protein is CASTLQKGDRFYQPQHF.

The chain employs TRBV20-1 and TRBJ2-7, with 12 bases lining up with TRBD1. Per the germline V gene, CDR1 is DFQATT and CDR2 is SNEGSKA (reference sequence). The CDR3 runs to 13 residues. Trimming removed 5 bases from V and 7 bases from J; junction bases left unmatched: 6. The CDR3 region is CSAPGTGGWEQYF. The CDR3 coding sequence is TGCAGTGCTCCCGGGACAGGGGGCTGGGAGCAGTACTTC.

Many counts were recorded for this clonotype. The CDR3 coding sequence is TGCAGTGCTAGAGGCTCGATCAATTCACCCCTCCACTTT. This gives the protein CSARGSINSPLHF. The genes are TRBV20-1 and TRBJ1-6; D gene uncertain. Germline-derived CDR1 and CDR2 are DFQATT and SNEGSKA (reference sequence). Trimming left V 1 base short and J 7 bases short, with 8 bases between. CDR3 length equals 13 residues.